This T cell receptor beta chain originates from a study of patients and donors after allogeneic stem cell transplantation. The CDR3 loop spans 15 amino acids. Germline lookup yields CDR1 SNHLY and CDR2 FYNNEI. V was clipped by 7 bases and J by 4 bases; unmatched bases: 9. A few counts support this clonotype. In TCRdb, the RT-PCR reads were re-called with MiXCR into one record per CDR3 protein. The sample carries roughly 940,000 distinct CDR3 sequences, 15% to 20% recorded once. The sample consisted of blood, either unsorted or a sorted T cell fraction (not recorded which). The source of this sequence is a human donor who was either an allogeneic HSCT recipient or a stem cell or donor lymphocyte infusion donor (not recorded which). It is not recorded whose cells these are; they may come from a transplant donor. The chain is built from TRBV2 and TRBJ2-5, with 10 positions matching TRBD2. The CDR3 spells CASTGRLAGPETQYF. In DNA, the CDR3 is TGTGCCAGCACCGGGAGACTAGCGGGTCCAGAGACCCAGTACTTC.